This T cell receptor beta chain was sequenced in a study of shared clonotypes between healthy human individuals (dated by TCRdb to 2018 to 2021). General notes on the study: The cohort comprised a couple of women and a few men aged 18 to 49 years. For each donor, CD4 naive and CD4 memory were each run on three plates, CD8 naive on two plates, and CD8 memory on one plate. Blood TCR repertoires of five healthy adults were deeply sequenced to estimate repertoire size and the extent of clonotype sharing between individuals. To increase sequencing depth and limit assay-specific biases, TCR repertoire library preparation and sequencing were carried out by different laboratories using diverse techniques. Per donor, leukapheresis produced somewhere between about 0.9 and 9.5 billion PBMCs. On the study overall, not on this receptor specifically: Because the study included only a small number of donors, the genetic and exposure-history diversity represented was limited. Rarefaction of sorted-subset datasets indicated incomplete sequencing despite the large sequencing depth. Based on pairwise subsampling, the degree of clonotype sharing among donors was expected to be affected by sequencing depth. Compared with non-shared clonotypes, clonotypes shared by all four sorted-subset donors had higher generation probabilities. Sampling was restricted to blood, and TCR repertoires in tissues likely differ from the TCR repertoires found in blood. Naive subsets generally had larger estimated clonotype richness than memory subsets. Sharing across a handful of donors was observed for about 5% of naive CD4, 3% to 4% of naive CD8, about 2.3% of memory CD4, and less than 0.45% of memory CD8 clonotypes.

Using the deep immunoSEQ assay, TCR CDR3 regions were amplified from genomic DNA by multiplex PCR. Genomic DNA extracted from each cell subset was distributed evenly over all wells of several immunoSEQ 96-well plates, and each plate served as one replicate. For sorted subsets, around 200 ng genomic DNA, equal to tens of thousands of T cell genomes, was loaded into each replicate PCR. Purified libraries were quantified with a Qubit 3.0 fluorometer, sized on a Bioanalyzer 2100, and re-quantified with the KAPA Library Quantification kit. Each immunoSEQ 96-well plate was sequenced on its own single-read 150-cycle Illumina NextSeq 550 flow cell. The authors' analysis ran thus. Because only junctional sequences without quality scores were contained in the immunoSEQ output, filtering matching that applied to full-length reads could not be performed. To assign V/J genes and CDR3, sequences were annotated against IMGT germline references using PyIR, a Python wrapper for IgBLAST v1.9. Reads with weak V/J assignments (E-value above 1e-6), missing CDR3, stop codons, out-of-frame junctions, or ambiguous translated residues were removed. V3J clonotypes were defined as sequences sharing the same inferred V gene, J gene, and CDR3 amino acid sequence. The percentage overlap between two repertoires was calculated by dividing the number of shared unique clonotypes by the size of the smaller repertoire. Three approaches were used to assess repertoire richness: RTK rarefaction, the Chao1 estimator, and Recon v2.1 estimates of unobserved clonotypes. For all TCRbeta clonotypes obtained by the gDNA method from a handful of donors, generation probabilities were computed with OLGA. TCRdb holds this immuneACCESS table with in-frame rearrangements only. Some clones are missing; in checked studies, unresolved V genes explain under half, and the rest has no known cause. That table is the source of V, J and clone size, and D and trimming were worked out from the DNA. In all, the sample holds about 960,000 clones, and 76% of those were seen once. Over 1.3% of the sample is taken by the ten largest.

In the case of this clone: Its antigen is currently not known. Per-base quality was not reported, and no clone a single base away is much larger than it. The same CDR3 also results from other DNA sequences found in this sample.

The germline V gene provides CDR1 SGHTA and CDR2 FQGNSA. The V end gives up 5 bases and the J end 1 base, leaving 4 bases in the junction not matched to a gene. Including the terminal cysteine and phenylalanine, the CDR3 comprises 15 residues. The entry retains the CDR3 DNA only, 45 bases that are in frame from base 1. The donors were healthy, HIV-negative adults with no recently reported acute infections or vaccinations. All donors were Caucasian adults living in Nashville, Tennessee, USA. CD4+ T cells were enriched by magnetic negative selection, after which naive cells were positively selected on CD45RA and the negative fraction was taken as the memory subset. Blood was obtained by leukapheresis, after which PBMCs were separated by Ficoll-Histopaque density gradient centrifugation and cryopreserved in liquid nitrogen vapor phase. Analytical flow cytometry was used to check the purity and quantity of every magnetically sorted T cell population. Genomic DNA was isolated from every sorted fraction and measured by UV absorbance on a Nanodrop 2000c.

The clonotype originates from a man younger than 30 in good health. This receptor chain uses TRBV7-2 and TRBJ2-2; TRBD1 aligns with 7 central bases. The sequenced sample consisted of memory CD4+ T cells sorted from blood. This specimen's cell subset or site label, interpreted: CD45RA-negative fraction. The bases are TGTGCCAGCAGCCTTCGACAGGGGAACACCGGGGAGCTGTTTTTT. Translated, this is CASSLRQGNTGELFF.